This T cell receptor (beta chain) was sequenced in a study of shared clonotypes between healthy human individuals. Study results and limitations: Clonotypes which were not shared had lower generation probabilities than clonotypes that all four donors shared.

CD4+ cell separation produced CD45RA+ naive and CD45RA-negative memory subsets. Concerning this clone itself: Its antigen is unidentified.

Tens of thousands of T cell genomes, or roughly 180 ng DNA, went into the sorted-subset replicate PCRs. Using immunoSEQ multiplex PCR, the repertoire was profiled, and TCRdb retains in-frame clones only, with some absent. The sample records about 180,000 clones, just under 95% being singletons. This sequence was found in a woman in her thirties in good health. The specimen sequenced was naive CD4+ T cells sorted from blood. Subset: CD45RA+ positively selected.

The CDR3 DNA reads TGTGCCAGCGGAGAGGACGGACCCAACCTGTACGAGCAGTACTTC. Translating gives CASGEDGPNLYEQYF. V is TRBV6-5 and J is TRBJ2-7, with unresolved D. Germline assignment: CDR1 MNHEY and CDR2 SVGAGI. Trimming pared 8 bases from V and 4 bases from J, leaving 21 bases between. There are 15 residues in the CDR3.